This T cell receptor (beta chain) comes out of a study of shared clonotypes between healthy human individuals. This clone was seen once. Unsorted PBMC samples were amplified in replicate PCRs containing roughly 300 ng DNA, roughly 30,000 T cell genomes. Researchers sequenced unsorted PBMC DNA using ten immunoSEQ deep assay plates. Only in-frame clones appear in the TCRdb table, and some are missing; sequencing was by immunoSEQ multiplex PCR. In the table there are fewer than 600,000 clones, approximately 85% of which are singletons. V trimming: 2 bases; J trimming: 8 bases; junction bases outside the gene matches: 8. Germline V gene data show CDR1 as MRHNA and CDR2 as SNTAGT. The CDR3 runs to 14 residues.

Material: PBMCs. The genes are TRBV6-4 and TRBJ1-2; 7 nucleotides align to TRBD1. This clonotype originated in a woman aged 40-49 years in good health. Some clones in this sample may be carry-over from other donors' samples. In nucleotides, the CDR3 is TGTGCCAGCAGTGACCTGGACAGGTCGTTGGGCTACACCTTC. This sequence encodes CASSDLDRSLGYTF.